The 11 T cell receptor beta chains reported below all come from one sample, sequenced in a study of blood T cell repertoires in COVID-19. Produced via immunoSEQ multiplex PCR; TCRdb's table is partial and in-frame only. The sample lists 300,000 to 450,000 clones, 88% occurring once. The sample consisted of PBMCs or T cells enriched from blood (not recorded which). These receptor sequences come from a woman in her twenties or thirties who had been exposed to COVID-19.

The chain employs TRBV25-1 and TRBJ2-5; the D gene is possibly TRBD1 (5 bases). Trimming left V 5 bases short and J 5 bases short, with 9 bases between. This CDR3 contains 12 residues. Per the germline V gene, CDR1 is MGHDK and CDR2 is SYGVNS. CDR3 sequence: CASSTGWETQYF. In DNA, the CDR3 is TGTGCCAGCAGTACAGGTTGGGAGACCCAGTACTTC.

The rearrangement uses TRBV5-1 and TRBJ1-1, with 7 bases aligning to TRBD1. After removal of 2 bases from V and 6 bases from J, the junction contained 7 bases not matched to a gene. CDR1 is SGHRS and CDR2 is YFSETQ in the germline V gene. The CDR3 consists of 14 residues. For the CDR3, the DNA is TGCGCCAGCAGCTTTGGCAGGGGGGACGCTGAAGCTTTCTTT. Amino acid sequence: CASSFGRGDAEAFF.

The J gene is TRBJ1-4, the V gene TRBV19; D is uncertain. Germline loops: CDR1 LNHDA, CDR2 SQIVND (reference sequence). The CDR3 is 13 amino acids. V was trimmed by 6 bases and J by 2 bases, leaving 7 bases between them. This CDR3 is CASRRITNEKLFF. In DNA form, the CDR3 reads TGTGCCAGTAGGAGGATTACTAATGAAAAACTGTTTTTT.

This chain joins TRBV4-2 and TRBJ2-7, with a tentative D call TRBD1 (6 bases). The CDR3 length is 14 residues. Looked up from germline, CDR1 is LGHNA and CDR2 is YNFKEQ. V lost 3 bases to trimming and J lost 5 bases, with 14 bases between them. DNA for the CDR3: TGTGCCAGCAGCCAGACCGGGACACCTCACGAGCAGTACTTC. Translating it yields CASSQTGTPHEQYF.

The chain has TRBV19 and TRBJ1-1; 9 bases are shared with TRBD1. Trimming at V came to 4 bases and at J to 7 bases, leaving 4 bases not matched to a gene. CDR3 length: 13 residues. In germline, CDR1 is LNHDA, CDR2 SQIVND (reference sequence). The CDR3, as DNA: TGTGCCAGTAGTACCACAGGGGGCGGTGAAGCTTTCTTT. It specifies CASSTTGGGEAFF.

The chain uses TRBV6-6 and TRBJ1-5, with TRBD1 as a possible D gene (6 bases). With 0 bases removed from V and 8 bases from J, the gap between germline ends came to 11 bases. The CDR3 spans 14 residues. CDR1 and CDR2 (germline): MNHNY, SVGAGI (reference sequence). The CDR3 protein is CASSYSDRREPQHF. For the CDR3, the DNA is TGTGCCAGCAGTTACTCGGACAGACGGGAGCCCCAGCATTTT.

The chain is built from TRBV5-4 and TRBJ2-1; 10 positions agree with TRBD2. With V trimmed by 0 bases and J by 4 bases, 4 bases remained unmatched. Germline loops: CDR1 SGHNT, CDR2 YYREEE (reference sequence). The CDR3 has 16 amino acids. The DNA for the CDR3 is TGTGCCAGCAGCTTGGTGTCTAGCGGGAGTTACAATGAGCAGTTCTTC. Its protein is CASSLVSSGSYNEQFF.

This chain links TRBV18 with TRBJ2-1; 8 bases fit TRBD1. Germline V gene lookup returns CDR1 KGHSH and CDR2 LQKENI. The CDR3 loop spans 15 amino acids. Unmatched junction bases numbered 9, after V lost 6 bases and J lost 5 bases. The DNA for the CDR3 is TGTGCCAGCTCTTCCGGGACAGGCCACAACAATGAGCAGTTCTTC. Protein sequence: CASSSGTGHNNEQFF. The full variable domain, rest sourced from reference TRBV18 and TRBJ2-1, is NAGVMQNPRHLVRRRGQEARLRCSPMKGHSHVYWYRQLPEEGLKFMVYLQKENIIDESGMPKERFSAEFPKEGPSILRIQQVVRGDSAAYFCASSSGTGHNNEQFFGPGTRLTVL.

The chain's CDR3 is CASSLAGTAGGTEAFF. The CDR3 DNA reads TGTGCCAGCAGCTTAGCAGGGACAGCCGGGGGCACTGAAGCTTTCTTT. The chain carries TRBV13 and TRBJ1-1, with TRBD1 matching over 7 bases. Germline V gene sequence: CDR1 PRHDT, CDR2 FYEKMQ (reference sequence). Trimming at V came to 1 base and at J to 4 bases, leaving 9 bases not matched to a gene. The CDR3 extends over 16 amino acids.

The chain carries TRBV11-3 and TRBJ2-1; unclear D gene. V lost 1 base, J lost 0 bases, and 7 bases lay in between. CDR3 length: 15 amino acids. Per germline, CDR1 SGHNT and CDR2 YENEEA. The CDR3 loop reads CASSLVTTSYNEQFF. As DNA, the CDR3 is TGTGCCAGCAGCTTAGTTACTACCTCCTACAATGAGCAGTTCTTC.

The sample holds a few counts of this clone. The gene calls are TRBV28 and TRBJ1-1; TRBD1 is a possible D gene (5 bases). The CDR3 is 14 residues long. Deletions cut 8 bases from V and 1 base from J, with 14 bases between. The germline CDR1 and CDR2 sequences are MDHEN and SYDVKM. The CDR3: CASPPAGQNTEAFF. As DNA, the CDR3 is TGTGCCAGCCCCCCCGCCGGACAGAACACTGAAGCTTTCTTT.